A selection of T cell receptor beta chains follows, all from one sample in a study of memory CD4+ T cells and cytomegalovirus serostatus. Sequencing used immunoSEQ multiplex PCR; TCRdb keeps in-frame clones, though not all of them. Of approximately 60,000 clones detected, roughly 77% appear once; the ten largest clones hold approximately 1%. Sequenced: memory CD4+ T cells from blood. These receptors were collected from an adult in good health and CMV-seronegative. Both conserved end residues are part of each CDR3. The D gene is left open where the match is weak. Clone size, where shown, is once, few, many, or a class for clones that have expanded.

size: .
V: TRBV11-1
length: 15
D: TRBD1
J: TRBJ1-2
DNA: TGTGCCAGCAGCTTACCAGAGGGGGCCCTCTATGGCTACACCTTC
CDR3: CASSLPEGALYGYTF

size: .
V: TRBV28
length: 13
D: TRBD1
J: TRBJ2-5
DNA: TGTGCCAGCAGTAAATACAGGGGGGAGACCCAGTACTTC
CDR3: CASSKYRGETQYF

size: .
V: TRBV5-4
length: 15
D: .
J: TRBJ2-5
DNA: TGTGCCAGCAGCTCGGACTTTCGGCCCAGGGAGACCCAGTACTTC
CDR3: CASSSDFRPRETQYF

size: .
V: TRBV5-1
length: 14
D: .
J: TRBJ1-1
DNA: TGCGCCAGCAGCTTGGAAGGTGGAGTGGGTGAAGCTTTCTTT
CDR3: CASSLEGGVGEAFF

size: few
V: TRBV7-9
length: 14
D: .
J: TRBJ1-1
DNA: TGTGCCAGCAGACGGACACCAGGCGACACTGAAGCTTTCTTT
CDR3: CASRRTPGDTEAFF

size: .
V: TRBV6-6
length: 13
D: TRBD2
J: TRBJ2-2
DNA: TGTGCCACCAGGACTAGTCTAAGCGGGGAGCTGTTTTTT
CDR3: CATRTSLSGELFF

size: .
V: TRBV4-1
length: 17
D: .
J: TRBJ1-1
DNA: TGCGCCAGCAGCCAAGACCCAGGGTCTAATCGTTACACTGAAGCTTTCTTT
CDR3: CASSQDPGSNRYTEAFF

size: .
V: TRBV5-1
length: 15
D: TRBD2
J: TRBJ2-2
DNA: TGCGCCAGCAGCTCCGGACTAGAGGATGGCGGGGAGCTGTTTTTT
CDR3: CASSSGLEDGGELFF

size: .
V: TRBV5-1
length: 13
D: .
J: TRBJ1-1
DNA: TGCGCCAGCAGCTTGAATGACCGGTCTTTTGCTTTCTTT
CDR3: CASSLNDRSFAFF

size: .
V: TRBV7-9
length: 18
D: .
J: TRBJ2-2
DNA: TGTGCCAGCAGCTTAAGTTACTTAGGGGCCGTCTCCCCCGGGGAGCTGTTTTTT
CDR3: CASSLSYLGAVSPGELFF

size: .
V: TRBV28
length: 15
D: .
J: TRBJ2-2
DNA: TGTGCCAGCAGTCTGGGACGGGGGATGGGCGGGGAGCTGTTTTTT
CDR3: CASSLGRGMGGELFF

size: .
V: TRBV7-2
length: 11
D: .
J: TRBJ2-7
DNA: TGTGCCAGCAGCTTTATGTACGAGCAGTACTTC
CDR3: CASSFMYEQYF

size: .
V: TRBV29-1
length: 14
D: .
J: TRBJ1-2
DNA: TGCAGCGTTGAAGCGGGACCGCGGAACTATGGCTACACCTTC
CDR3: CSVEAGPRNYGYTF

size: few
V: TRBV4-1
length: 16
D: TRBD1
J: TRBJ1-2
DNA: TGCGCCAGCAGCCAAGCAGAGACAGGGGGCGCCTATGGCTACACCTTC
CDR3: CASSQAETGGAYGYTF

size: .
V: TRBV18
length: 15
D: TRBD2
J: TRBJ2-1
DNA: TGTGCCAGCTCATCCACTAGCGGGAGTCGGAATGAGCAGTTCTTC
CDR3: CASSSTSGSRNEQFF

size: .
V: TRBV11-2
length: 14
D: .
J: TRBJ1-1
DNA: TGTGCCAGCAGCTTAGTTCAGGGGCGCACTGAAGCTTTCTTT
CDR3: CASSLVQGRTEAFF

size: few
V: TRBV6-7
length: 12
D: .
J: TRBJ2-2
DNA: TGTGCCAGCAGCCCAACGGGCGGGGAGCTGTTTTTT
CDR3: CASSPTGGELFF

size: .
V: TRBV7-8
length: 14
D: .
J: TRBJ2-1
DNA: TGTGCCAGCAGCTTAGGGGGCTATAACAATGAGCAGTTCTTC
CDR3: CASSLGGYNNEQFF

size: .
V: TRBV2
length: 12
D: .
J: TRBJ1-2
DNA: TGTGCCAGCAGGGAGGACCGCTTTGACTACACCTTC
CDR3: CASREDRFDYTF

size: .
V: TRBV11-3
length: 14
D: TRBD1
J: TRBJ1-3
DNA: TGTGCCAGCAGCCCGGGACAGAGACTAAACACCATATATTTT
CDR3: CASSPGQRLNTIYF

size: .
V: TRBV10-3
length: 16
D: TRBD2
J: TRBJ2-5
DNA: TGTGCCATCAGTGAGCCGAATAGCGGGGCGCAAGAGACCCAGTACTTC
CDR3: CAISEPNSGAQETQYF

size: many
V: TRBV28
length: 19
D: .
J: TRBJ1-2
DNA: TGTGCCAGCAGTCCCCTCTTAGGATCGGGGACCGCCGGTCCGAGAGGCTACACCTTC
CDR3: CASSPLLGSGTAGPRGYTF

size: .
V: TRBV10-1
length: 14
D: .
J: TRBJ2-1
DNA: TGCGCCAGCAGTGAGGACCAGGCGGGCAATGAGCAGTTCTTC
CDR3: CASSEDQAGNEQFF

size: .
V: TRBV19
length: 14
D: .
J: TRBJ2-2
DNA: TGTGCCAGTAGTATACAGGAAAACACCGGGGAGCTGTTTTTT
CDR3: CASSIQENTGELFF

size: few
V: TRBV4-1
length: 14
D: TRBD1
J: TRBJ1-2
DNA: TGCGCCAGCAGCCAAGGGACAGGGAAGGATGGCTACACCTTC
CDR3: CASSQGTGKDGYTF

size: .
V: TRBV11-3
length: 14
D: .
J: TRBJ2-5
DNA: TGTGCCAGCAGCTTATCCGCGACGCAAGAGACCCAGTACTTC
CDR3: CASSLSATQETQYF

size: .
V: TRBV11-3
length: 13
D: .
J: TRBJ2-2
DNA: TGTGCCAGCCGGGCGGCAGGGACCGGGGAGCTGTTTTTT
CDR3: CASRAAGTGELFF

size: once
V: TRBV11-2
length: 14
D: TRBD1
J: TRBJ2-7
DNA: TGTGCCAGCAGCTGGGGACAGGCCTCCTACGAGCAGTACTTC
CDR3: CASSWGQASYEQYF

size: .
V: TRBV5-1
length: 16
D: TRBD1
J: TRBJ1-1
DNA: TGCGCCAGCGTACAAGGGGGCATCACCATGAACACTGAAGCTTTCTTT
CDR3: CASVQGGITMNTEAFF

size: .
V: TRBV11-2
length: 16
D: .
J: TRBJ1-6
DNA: TGTGCCAGCAGCTTACGAAGGACAGCTTATAATTCACCCCTCCACTTT
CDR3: CASSLRRTAYNSPLHF

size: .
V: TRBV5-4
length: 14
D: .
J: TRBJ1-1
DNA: TGTGCCAGCAGTCAGGGGAACATGAACACTGAAGCTTTCTTT
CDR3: CASSQGNMNTEAFF

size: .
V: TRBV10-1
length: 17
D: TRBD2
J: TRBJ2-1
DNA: TGCGCCAGCAGTGAGTCGAAGAGCGGGATGTTTCCGAATGAGCAGTTCTTC
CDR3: CASSESKSGMFPNEQFF

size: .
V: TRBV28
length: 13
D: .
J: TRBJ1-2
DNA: TGTGCCAGCAGTTTACGGCCAGGGACTGGCTACACCTTC
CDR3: CASSLRPGTGYTF

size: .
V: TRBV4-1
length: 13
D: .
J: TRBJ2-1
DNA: TGCGCCAGCAGCCGAGGGGACTTCAATGAGCAGTTCTTC
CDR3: CASSRGDFNEQFF

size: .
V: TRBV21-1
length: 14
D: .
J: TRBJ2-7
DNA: TGTGCCAGCAGCATAAAAAGATCCTTTTACGAGCAGTACTTC
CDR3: CASSIKRSFYEQYF

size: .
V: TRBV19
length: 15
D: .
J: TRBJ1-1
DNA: TGTGCCAGTCACGGGCCTAAACGGGGGAACACTGAAGCTTTCTTT
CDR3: CASHGPKRGNTEAFF

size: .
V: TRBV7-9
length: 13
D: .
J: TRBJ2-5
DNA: TGTGCCAGCAGCTTATGGGGGGAAGAGACCCAGTACTTC
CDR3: CASSLWGEETQYF

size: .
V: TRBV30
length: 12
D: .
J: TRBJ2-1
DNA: TGTGCCTGGAGTGCCTTACACAATGAGCAGTTCTTC
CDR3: CAWSALHNEQFF

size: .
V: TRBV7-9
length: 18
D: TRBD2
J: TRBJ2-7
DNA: TGTGCCAGCAGCCCCCCCGGGACTAGCGGTCCCTTGGAGTACGAGCAGTACTTC
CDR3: CASSPPGTSGPLEYEQYF

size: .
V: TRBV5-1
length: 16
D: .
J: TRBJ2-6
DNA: TGCGCCAGCAAGCTTGGTACTGGGGATGGGGCCAACGTCCTGACTTTC
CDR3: CASKLGTGDGANVLTF

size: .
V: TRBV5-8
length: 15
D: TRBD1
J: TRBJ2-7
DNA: TGTGCCAGCAGCCGCCCGGGACAGCCTGTTCGCGAGCAGTACTTC
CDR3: CASSRPGQPVREQYF

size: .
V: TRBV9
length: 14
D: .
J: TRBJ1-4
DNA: TGTGCCAGCAGCGTGGGGGTCCAGAATGAAAAACTGTTTTTT
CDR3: CASSVGVQNEKLFF

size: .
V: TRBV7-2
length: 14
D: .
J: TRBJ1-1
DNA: TGTGCCAGCAGCTCCGAACCTGGGGCCAGGGAAGCTTTCTTT
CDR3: CASSSEPGAREAFF

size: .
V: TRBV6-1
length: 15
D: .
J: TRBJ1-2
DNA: TGTGCCAGCAGTGAACAAAGGCGTAACTCCTATGGCTACACCTTC
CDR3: CASSEQRRNSYGYTF

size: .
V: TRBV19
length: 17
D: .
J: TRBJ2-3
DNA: TGTGCCAGTAGTATTTACGGTGCCAGTACATCTACAGATACGCAGTATTTT
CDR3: CASSIYGASTSTDTQYF

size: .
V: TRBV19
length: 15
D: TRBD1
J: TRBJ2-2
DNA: TGTGCCAGCAACCGACAGGGGGCGAGCACCGGGGAGCTGTTTTTT
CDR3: CASNRQGASTGELFF

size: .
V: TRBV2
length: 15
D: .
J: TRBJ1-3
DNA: TGTGCCAGCAGCGAGGGGCGGGTCTCTGGAAACACCATATATTTT
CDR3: CASSEGRVSGNTIYF

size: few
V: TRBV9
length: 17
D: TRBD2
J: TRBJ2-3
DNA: TGTGCCAGCAGCGTTTGGGGACTAGCGGGAGAGGTAGATACGCAGTATTTT
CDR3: CASSVWGLAGEVDTQYF

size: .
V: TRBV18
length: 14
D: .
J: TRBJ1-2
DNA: TGTGCCAGCTCACCATCGACGGATTACTATGGCTACACCTTC
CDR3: CASSPSTDYYGYTF

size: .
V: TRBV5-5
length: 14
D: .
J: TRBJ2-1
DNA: TGTGCCAGCAGCAACGGACAACGAAGGAATGAGCAGTTCTTC
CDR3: CASSNGQRRNEQFF

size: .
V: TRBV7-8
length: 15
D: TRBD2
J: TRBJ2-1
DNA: TGTGCCAGCAGCTTAACGCGCGGGGGCTACAATGAGCAGTTCTTC
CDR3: CASSLTRGGYNEQFF

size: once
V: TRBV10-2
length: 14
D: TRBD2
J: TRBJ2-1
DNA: TGCGCCAGCAGCCGACTAGCGGGTTACAATGAGCAGTTCTTC
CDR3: CASSRLAGYNEQFF

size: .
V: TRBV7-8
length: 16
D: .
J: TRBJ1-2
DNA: TGTGCCAGCAGCGCCTACAGGGTGGCCGGGGTCTATGGCTACACCTTC
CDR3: CASSAYRVAGVYGYTF